This paragraph reports one T cell receptor beta chain. This sample stems from a study of blood T cell repertoires in COVID-19. Turning to the study itself: The origin of the acute and convalescent COVID-19 samples was the United States, Italy and Spain. T cells, B-cell-depleted T cells, or PBMCs provided the cDNA or gDNA that served as material.

The authors' processing: Reference gene primer amplification gave nucleated cell count estimates. Method: immunoSEQ multiplex PCR; TCRdb's copy keeps in-frame clones and lacks some. The DNA gave D and trimming, while V, J and clone size come from that table. The sample yields tens of thousands of clones, 88% seen once. This CDR3 contains 13 residues. CDR1 is KGHDR, CDR2 SFDVKD, per germline. Trimming cost V 0 bases and J 10 bases; bases outside gene matches: 0. Sequencing was carried out using peripheral blood. V usage is TRBV24-1 and J usage is TRBJ2-3; 10 bases align to TRBD2. The source of this sequence is a woman in her 70s with acute or convalescent COVID-19. The DNA of the CDR3 is TGTGCCACCAGTGATTTGAGCGGGGGGGCGCAGTATTTT. This gives the protein CATSDLSGGAQYF.